This T cell receptor (beta chain) was identified in a study of blood T cell repertoires in COVID-19. Clones were sequenced by immunoSEQ multiplex PCR, and TCRdb holds only the in-frame ones, with some missing. The sample consists of 50,000 or so clones, approximately 81% of them appearing once. This clone was observed a few times. This clonotype was obtained from a man in his forties or fifties with acute or convalescent COVID-19. Sequencing was performed on peripheral blood.

The CDR3 is CASNQDTEAFF. The DNA of the CDR3 is TGTGCCAGCAATCAGGACACTGAAGCTTTCTTT. This rearrangement joins TRBV2 to TRBJ1-1; D unclear. V lost 7 bases, J lost 3 bases, and 6 bases lay in between. There are 11 residues in the CDR3. CDR1 is SNHLY and CDR2 is FYNNEI in the germline V gene.